This TCR beta chain was sequenced for a study of blood T cell repertoires in COVID-19. Study summary: Donors in the United States, Italy and Spain gave samples during acute or convalescent COVID-19. PBMCs, B-cell-depleted T cells, or T cells were the source of the cDNA or gDNA that made up the material.

Authors' data handling: Estimation of nucleated cell counts was performed using reference gene primer amplification. Repertoires were generated with immunoSEQ multiplex PCR, while TCRdb's copy carries only in-frame clones and drops some. V and J calls and clone size are copied from that table; D and trimming were computed from the DNA. The sample includes tens of thousands of clones, about 81% of them seen just once. Sequencing was performed on peripheral blood. The clonotype was recovered from a human donor in a cohort sampled during active COVID-19.

The CDR3 nucleotides read TGTGCCAGCAGCCCCTCCCGGGGGACTAATACGCAGTATTTT. Translated, it gives CASSPSRGTNTQYF. The J gene is TRBJ2-3, the V gene TRBV28; 7 bases match TRBD2. From germline, CDR1 is MDHEN and CDR2 SYDVKM. With 6 bases clipped from V and 7 bases from J, the junction kept 10 bases outside the gene matches. This CDR3 has 14 residues.